This T cell receptor beta chain was identified in a study of blood T cell repertoires in COVID-19. Libraries were prepared by immunoSEQ multiplex PCR; TCRdb keeps only in-frame clonotypes and omits some of them. The repertoire includes about 360,000 clones, around 87% of them detected once, and about 3% sits in the top ten. The CDR3 is 15 residues long. Trimming shortened V by 5 bases and J by 8 bases, and 18 bases separated the two germline ends. Germline CDR1 reads MDHEN; CDR2 reads SYDVKM. This sequence originates from a human donor in a cohort sampled during active COVID-19. V and J are TRBV28 and TRBJ1-4; possibly TRBD1 for D (5 bases). Sequencing used peripheral blood. CDR3 nucleotides: TGTGCCAGCAGTGGTTCGGTACAGGAAGTGGAAAAACTGTTTTTT. This translates into CASSGSVQEVEKLFF.